What follows are 15 T cell receptor beta chains derived from one specimen sequenced in a study of T cells expressing NK-cell markers. TCRdb re-called the 5' RACE reads and gives one entry per CDR3 protein, without DNA. This repertoire includes 400,000 or so distinct CDR3 sequences. The specimen sequenced was blood T cells: a sorted CD56 or NKG2C T cell subset, CD4+ or CD8+ T cells, or bulk PBMC T cells (not recorded which). These receptors came from a woman aged 50 to 60 in good health.

The chain couples TRBV2 to TRBJ2-3. Germline V gene sequence: CDR1 SNHLY, CDR2 FYNNEI. The CDR3 loop spans 14 amino acids. This CDR3 reads CASSEEEIEDTQYF.

The rearrangement links TRBV5-1 to TRBJ2-4. The CDR3 covers 13 residues. In germline, CDR1 is SGHRS, CDR2 YFSETQ. The CDR3 sequence: CASSLVVRDIQYF.

The V gene is TRBV7-2, the J gene TRBJ2-7; the TCRdb call, TRBD2, lacks DNA for checking. CDR3 length: 14 residues. Germline lookup yields CDR1 SGHTA and CDR2 FQGNSA. The CDR3 here is CASSLVLRDFEQYF.

The rearrangement links TRBV5-4 to TRBJ2-7; lacking DNA, the TRBD2 call made by TCRdb goes unchecked. Germline V gene lookup returns CDR1 SGHNT and CDR2 YYREEE (reference sequence). The CDR3 length is 14 residues. The CDR3 loop reads CASSSRLAPYEQYF.

The gene calls are TRBV11-3 and TRBJ2-7. The germline V gene has CDR1 SGHNT and CDR2 YENEEA. The CDR3 length is 13 residues. Here the CDR3 reads CASKDRGPYEQYF.

This chain links TRBV20-1 with TRBJ1-1; the D call of TRBD1 rests on TCRdb alone, since no DNA is present to check it. The CDR3 is 13 residues long. The germline V gene has CDR1 DFQATT and CDR2 SNEGSKA (reference sequence). The CDR3 sequence: CRAWRGGVTEAFF.

This chain connects TRBV4-1 to TRBJ2-7. In germline, CDR1 is MGHRA, CDR2 YSYEKL. There are 15 residues in the CDR3. CDR3 in amino acids: CASSQGMGNSYEQYF.

The genes are TRBV20-1 and TRBJ2-5; absent DNA, TCRdb's TRBD1 call cannot be checked. Germline V lookup: CDR1 DFQATT, CDR2 SNEGSKA (reference sequence). There are 18 residues in the CDR3. The CDR3 sequence is CSASRRGEAAPPYGTQYF.

V and J are TRBV4-1 and TRBJ2-1; TCRdb returns TRBD2, unconfirmable since there is no DNA. This CDR3 region has 15 residues. The germline V gene encodes CDR1 MGHRA and CDR2 YSYEKL. This chain's CDR3 is CASSQSSGRALRQFF.

This chain joins TRBV24-1 and TRBJ2-7; the D gene TCRdb calls, TRBD2, cannot be checked with no DNA. The germline CDR1 and CDR2 sequences are KGHDR and SFDVKD. The length of the CDR3 is 16 residues. The CDR3 region is CATSHGGLAGSYEQYF.

This chain joins TRBV7-2 and TRBJ2-1. This CDR3 is 12 amino acids long. Germline V gene data show CDR1 as SGHTA and CDR2 as FQGNSA. The CDR3 here is CASSRATNEQFF.

The chain couples TRBV9 to TRBJ2-2. Germline CDR1 reads SGDLS; CDR2 reads YYNGEE. The CDR3 extends over 15 amino acids. The CDR3 loop reads CASTPGTVNTGELFF.

The chain recombines TRBV12-3 or TRBV12-4 with TRBJ2-3; the D gene TCRdb calls, TRBD2, cannot be checked with no DNA. The CDR3 contains 16 residues. The CDR3 is CASRQLAGISTDTQYF.

The V and J genes are TRBV27 and TRBJ2-7; TCRdb outputs TRBD2, but without DNA this stays unchecked. The CDR3 runs to 14 residues. Germline V CDR1 and CDR2: MNHEY, SMNVEV (reference sequence). The CDR3 reads CASSISSGSNEQYF.

The chain employs TRBV20-1 and TRBJ1-5; checking the TCRdb D call of TRBD1 is not possible without DNA. This CDR3 has 11 residues. Germline V gene data show CDR1 as DFQATT and CDR2 as SNEGSKA (reference sequence). CDR3 amino acids: CSARGEGAQHF.